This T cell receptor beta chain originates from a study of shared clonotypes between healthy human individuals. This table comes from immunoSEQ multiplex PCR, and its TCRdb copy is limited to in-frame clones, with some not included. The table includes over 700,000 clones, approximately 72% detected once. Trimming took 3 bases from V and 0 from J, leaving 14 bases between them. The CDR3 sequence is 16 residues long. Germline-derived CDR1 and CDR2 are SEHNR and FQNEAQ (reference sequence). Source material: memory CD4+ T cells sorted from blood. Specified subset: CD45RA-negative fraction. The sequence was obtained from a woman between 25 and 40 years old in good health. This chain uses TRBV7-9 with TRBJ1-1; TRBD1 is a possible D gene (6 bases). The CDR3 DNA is TGTGCCAGCAGCTTCCTGAGGGGGTGGGTGAACACTGAAGCTTTCTTT. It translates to CASSFLRGWVNTEAFF.